This TCR beta chain was profiled in a study of CD8+CD57+ T cells in acquired aplastic anemia. CDR3 and TCR beta VDJ profiling relied on a genomic DNA template. MiXCR, run by TCRdb on the reads, gives a single entry per CDR3 protein. The sample shows 450,000 to 600,000 distinct CDR3 sequences, roughly 34% of them seen only once. All patients picked for sequencing had shown, by flow cytometry, an expansion of CD8+CD57+ cells. There are many counts of this clonotype. CDR3 length: 14 amino acids. CDR1 is DFQATT, CDR2 SNEGSKA, per germline (reference sequence). V lost 6 bases to trimming and J lost 2 bases; unmatched junction nucleotides: 7.

V gene TRBV20-1 combines with J gene TRBJ1-2; 9 bases match TRBD1. This receptor was taken from a human donor with aplastic anemia. The sequencing input was sorted CD4+, CD8+, or CD8+CD57+ T cells (not recorded which) from PBMCs. CDR3 in amino acids: CSAVPGQGNYGYTF. The CDR3, as DNA: TGCAGTGCCGTACCGGGACAGGGAAACTATGGCTACACCTTC.